The 25 T cell receptor beta chains presented below share a single source sample, sequenced in a study of CD8+CD57+ T cells in acquired aplastic anemia. Patients chosen for sequencing had shown CD8+CD57+ cell expansion by flow cytometry. The template used for profiling TCR beta VDJ and CDR3 was genomic DNA. One entry per CDR3 protein, called by TCRdb with MiXCR from the reads. Among roughly 280,000 distinct CDR3 sequences listed, about three fifths were seen once. Sample: sorted CD4+, CD8+, or CD8+CD57+ T cells (not recorded which) from PBMCs. These receptors all stem from a human donor with aplastic anemia.

This clonotype has a count of ten or more. This chain joins TRBV7-8 and TRBJ1-5; TRBD1 is a possible D gene (6 bases). V was pared by 1 base and J by 7 bases, with 11 bases between. The CDR3 runs to 14 residues. Per the germline V gene, CDR1 is SGHVS and CDR2 is FQNEAQ. The CDR3 bases are TGTGCCAGCAGCTTAGGGGACACAGACCAGCCCCAGCATTTT. Its translation is CASSLGDTDQPQHF.

This clonotype was detected ten times or more. V gene TRBV6-1 combines with J gene TRBJ2-2, with D possibly being TRBD2 (6 bases). CDR3 length: 16 amino acids. Trimming left V 2 bases short and J 4 bases short, with 14 bases between. Germline-derived CDR1 and CDR2 are MNHNS and SASEGT. CDR3 protein: CASSELSGTSTGELFF. In DNA, the CDR3 is TGTGCCAGCAGTGAACTTAGCGGCACAAGCACCGGGGAGCTGTTTTTT.

This chain connects TRBV5-5 to TRBJ1-2; D is uncertain. Trimming stripped 5 bases from V and 3 bases from J, with 14 bases between. Germline V gene data show CDR1 as SGHKS and CDR2 as YYEKEE (reference sequence). This CDR3 has 14 residues. The CDR3 sequence: CASRWGGRDYGYTF. In nucleotides, the CDR3 is TGTGCCAGCAGGTGGGGAGGCAGAGACTATGGCTACACCTTC.

This clonotype has at least ten counts. The CDR3 loop reads CAWSVLEQETQYF. CDR3 nucleotides: TGTGCCTGGAGTGTCCTGGAACAAGAGACCCAGTACTTC. This chain links TRBV30 with TRBJ2-5; D unclear. Trimming stripped 0 bases from V and 2 bases from J, with 7 bases between. This CDR3 contains 13 residues. CDR1 GTSNPN and CDR2 SVGIG come from the germline V gene (reference sequence).

The J gene is TRBJ2-3, the V gene TRBV11-3; 12 nucleotides align to TRBD2. The CDR3 length is 14 residues. Germline CDR1 and CDR2: SGHNT and YENEEA. V was clipped by 5 bases and J by 7 bases; unmatched bases: 4. CDR3 bases: TGTGCCAGCAGCCTCGGGACTAGCGGGTATACGCAGTATTTT. Protein sequence: CASSLGTSGYTQYF.

The rearrangement links TRBV7-9 to TRBJ2-1; 10 bases are shared with TRBD2. CDR1 is SEHNR and CDR2 is FQNEAQ in the germline V gene (reference sequence). The CDR3 spans 14 residues. J gave up 7 bases and V 2 bases, and 2 bases lay outside the gene matches. As DNA, the CDR3 is TGTGCCAGCAGCTTACTAGCGGGAGTGAATGAGCAGTTCTTC. Its translation: CASSLLAGVNEQFF.

This clonotype was seen at least ten times. The chain links TRBV11-2 to TRBJ2-1; 11 nucleotides match TRBD2. The CDR3 sequence is 14 residues long. After removal of 3 bases from V and 12 bases from J, the junction contained 7 bases not matched to a gene. In germline, CDR1 is SGHAT, CDR2 FQNNGV. CDR3 residues: CASSLGLAALGQFF. CDR3 bases: TGTGCCAGCAGCTTGGGACTAGCGGCCCTGGGGCAGTTCTTC. Variable domain in full (rest from reference TRBV11-2 and TRBJ2-1): EAGVAQSPRYKIIEKRQSVAFWCNPISGHATLYWYQQILGQGPKLLIQFQNNGVVDDSQLPKDRFSAERLKGVDSTLKIQPAKLEDSAVYLCASSLGLAALGQFFGPGTRLTVL.

This clonotype occurred many times. Written as DNA, the CDR3 is TGTGCCAGCAGTGAAGCGAATCAGCCCCAGCATTTT. Its translation: CASSEANQPQHF. The chain links TRBV6-1 to TRBJ1-5; D uncertain. Trimming removed 0 bases at V and 4 bases at J, with 1 base between. The CDR3 extends over 12 amino acids. Germline V CDR1 and CDR2: MNHNS, SASEGT.

V gene TRBV9 combines with J gene TRBJ1-2; 10 bases map to TRBD1. Looked up from germline, CDR1 is SGDLS and CDR2 is YYNGEE. Trimming removed 2 bases from V and 1 base from J; junction bases left unmatched: 5. There are 16 residues in the CDR3. CDR3 residues: CASSVTGGSDNYGYTF. DNA for the CDR3: TGTGCCAGCAGCGTGACAGGGGGCTCAGATAACTATGGCTACACCTTC.

This clonotype occurred many times. V usage is TRBV11-2 and J usage is TRBJ2-2, with 8 bases aligning to TRBD2. V was pared by 3 bases and J by 5 bases, with 5 bases of the junction left unmatched. Germline loops: CDR1 SGHAT, CDR2 FQNNGV. The CDR3 has 15 amino acids. The chain's CDR3 is CASSLGLVGTGELFF. The DNA of the CDR3 is TGTGCCAGCAGCTTGGGACTAGTAGGGACCGGGGAGCTGTTTTTT.

As regards this clonotype: A much bigger clone sits one base away, suggesting this may be a read error. The rearrangement uses TRBV6-1 and TRBJ1-2; D not resolved. The CDR3 has 17 residues. V was cut by 8 bases and J by 3 bases, with 25 bases left in between. The germline V gene encodes CDR1 MNHNS and CDR2 SASEGT. The CDR3 DNA is TGTGCCAGCGCCGGGAGAGGGTCCACTCCCCCTTACTATGGCTACACCTTC. The encoded protein is CASAGRGSTPPYYGYTF.

The rearrangement links TRBV5-6 to TRBJ2-2; D perhaps matches TRBD1 (5 bases). V was shortened by 0 bases and J by 7 bases, with 10 bases between the two germline ends. The CDR3 contains 14 residues. Germline values: CDR1 SGHDT, CDR2 YYEEEE. The CDR3 coding sequence is TGTGCCAGCAGCTTGGCCAGGGAAGTCGGGGAGCTGTTTTTT. Its translation is CASSLAREVGELFF.

The chain joins TRBV20-1 to TRBJ2-1, with 7 bases identical to TRBD2. With 3 bases clipped from V and 7 bases from J, the junction kept 9 bases outside the gene matches. CDR3 size: 14 residues. The germline CDR1 and CDR2 sequences are DFQATT and SNEGSKA (reference sequence). CDR3 DNA sequence: TGCAGTGCTAGTCCCAGCGGGATTCGAAATGAGCAGTTCTTC. Translation: CSASPSGIRNEQFF.

The J gene is TRBJ2-5, the V gene TRBV29-1, with unresolved D. Germline V gene sequence: CDR1 SQVTM, CDR2 ANQGSEA. The CDR3 runs to 13 residues. V dropped 2 bases and J dropped 5 bases, with 12 bases sitting between them. This CDR3 reads CSVEPPPDETQYF. The CDR3 DNA reads as TGCAGCGTTGAACCTCCCCCCGACGAGACCCAGTACTTC.

This clonotype was recorded many times. The rearrangement joins TRBV12-3 or TRBV12-4 to TRBJ2-3; 14 bases agree with TRBD2. The V segment lost 8 bases and the J segment 5 bases; nucleotides outside the gene matches: 6. This CDR3 comprises 15 residues. For the CDR3, the DNA is TGTGCCAGCGGGACTAGCGGGAGAAGGGTAGATACGCAGTATTTT. The encoded protein is CASGTSGRRVDTQYF.

V gene TRBV5-1 combines with J gene TRBJ2-5, with unresolved D. V lost 1 base to trimming and J lost 2 bases, with 9 bases between them. The CDR3 length is 14 residues. Per germline, CDR1 SGHRS and CDR2 YFSETQ. The chain's CDR3 is CASSLTTTQETQYF. The CDR3 DNA reads TGCGCCAGCAGCTTGACGACAACGCAAGAGACCCAGTACTTC.

Regarding this clonotype: A junction boundary mismatches the germline segment, possibly from a read error. V gene TRBV12-3 or TRBV12-4 combines with J gene TRBJ1-1; the D gene is possibly TRBD1 (5 bases). The CDR3 has 15 amino acids. CDR3 in DNA: TGTGCCAGCAGGGAACAAGGGGCGGGGAACACTGGAGCTTTCTTT. As protein: CASREQGAGNTGAFF.

This clonotype was seen ten or more times. The chain is built from TRBV6-6 and TRBJ2-3, with D possibly being TRBD1 or TRBD2 (5 bases each). Germline loops: CDR1 MNHNY, CDR2 SVGAGI (reference sequence). The length of the CDR3 is 15 residues. The ends were cut back, 6 bases at V and 6 bases at J, with 19 bases in the middle. The CDR3 bases are TGTGCCAGCAGCACCGGGACGTATGGGAAGGATACGCAGTATTTT. Translation: CASSTGTYGKDTQYF.

The V and J genes are TRBV30 and TRBJ2-7; D remains unclear. The CDR3 consists of 12 residues. Germline values: CDR1 GTSNPN, CDR2 SVGIG (reference sequence). The V gene lost 3 bases and the J gene lost 9 bases, with 15 bases spanning the gap. CDR3 protein: CAWRRGARGQYF. The CDR3 DNA sequence: TGTGCCTGGAGGAGAGGAGCTCGCGGGCAGTACTTC.

Turning to this clonotype: With a much larger clone just one base away, this may be a read error. The V call is TRBV5-4, the J call TRBJ2-3; D gene unclear. Germline assignment: CDR1 SGHNT and CDR2 YYREEE (reference sequence). V lost 7 bases to trimming and J lost 4 bases, with 19 bases between them. The CDR3 runs to 15 residues. The CDR3: CASGPKFDSPDTQYF. DNA of the CDR3: TGTGCCAGCGGCCCCAAGTTTGATTCCCCAGATACGCAGTATTTT.

This clonotype has a handful of counts. CDR3 loop: CASSNSGDGNTIYF. The DNA for the CDR3 is TGTGCCAGCAGCAACTCAGGGGATGGAAACACCATATATTTT. This chain links TRBV2 with TRBJ1-3, with D perhaps matching TRBD1 (6 bases). CDR1 and CDR2 from the germline V gene are SNHLY and FYNNEI. V was pared by 6 bases and J by 3 bases, with 12 bases between. The CDR3 length is 14 residues. Using reference TRBV2 and TRBJ1-3 for the parts outside the CDR3, the full variable domain is EPEVTQTPSHQVTQMGQEVILRCVPISNHLYFYWYRQILGQKVEFLVSFYNNEISEKSEIFDDQFSVERPDGSNFTLKIRSTKLEDSAMYFCASSNSGDGNTIYFGEGSWLTVV.

The genes are TRBV24-1 and TRBJ2-7, with D possibly being TRBD1 (6 bases). The CDR3 contains 17 residues. Germline CDR1 is KGHDR and CDR2 is SFDVKD. The V end lost 2 bases, the J end lost 0 bases, and 16 bases lay between the germline ends. DNA for the CDR3: TGTGCCACCAGTGATTGGGTTGACAGGTACTTCTCCTACGAGCAGTACTTC. Translating gives CATSDWVDRYFSYEQYF.

This sequence joins TRBV5-4 and TRBJ2-1, with D perhaps TRBD2 (6 bases). The CDR3 extends over 17 amino acids. Germline CDR1 and CDR2: SGHNT and YYREEE (reference sequence). Trimming took 1 base from V and 1 from J, leaving 15 bases between them. CDR3 residues: CASSLSGGSASYNEQFF. The CDR3 DNA is TGTGCCAGCAGCTTGTCCGGAGGGTCCGCATCCTACAATGAGCAGTTCTTC.

This clonotype was picked up one time. V is TRBV5-4 and J is TRBJ1-3; a weak D match, TRBD1 (5 bases). Germline V lookup: CDR1 SGHNT, CDR2 YYREEE (reference sequence). Trimming pared 0 bases from V and 16 bases from J, leaving 26 bases between. This CDR3 has 16 residues. CDR3 residues: CASSLGGFRSGNTVYF. In DNA, the CDR3 is TGTGCCAGCAGCTTGGGGGGGTTCCGCTCTGGAAACACCGTGTATTTT. The variable domain in full, completed from reference TRBV5-4 and TRBJ1-3, reads ETGVTQSPTHLIKTRGQQVTLRCSSQSGHNTVSWYQQALGQGPQFIFQYYREEENGRGNFPPRFSGLQFPNYSSELNVNALELDDSALYLCASSLGGFRSGNTVYFGEGSWLTVV.

Points on this clonotype: The conserved phenylalanine or tryptophan normally closing the CDR3 is absent here, so this likely arose from a read error. The DNA is omitted, as the CDR3 cannot be located on it reliably, and the CDR3 follows TCRdb's listing. The V call is TRBV5-1, the J call TRBJ2-2; no DNA check was done on the table's D call, TRBD2. The CDR3 is 15 residues long, ends included. Per germline, CDR1 SGHRS and CDR2 YFSETQ. CDR3 sequence: CASSLDGRNTGELVL.